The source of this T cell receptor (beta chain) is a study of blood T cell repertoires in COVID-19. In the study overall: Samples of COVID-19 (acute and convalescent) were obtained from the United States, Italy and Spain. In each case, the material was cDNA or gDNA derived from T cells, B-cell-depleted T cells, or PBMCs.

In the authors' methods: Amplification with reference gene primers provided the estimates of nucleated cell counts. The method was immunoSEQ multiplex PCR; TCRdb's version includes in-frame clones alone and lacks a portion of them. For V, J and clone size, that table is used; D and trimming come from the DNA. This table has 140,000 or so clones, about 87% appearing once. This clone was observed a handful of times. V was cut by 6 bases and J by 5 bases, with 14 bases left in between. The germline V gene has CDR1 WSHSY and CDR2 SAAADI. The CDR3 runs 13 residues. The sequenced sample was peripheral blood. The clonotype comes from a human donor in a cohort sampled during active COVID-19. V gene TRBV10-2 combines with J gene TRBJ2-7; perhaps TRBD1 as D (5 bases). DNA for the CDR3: TGCGCCAGCAGCTGGACGCAGGGCGACGAGCAGTACTTC. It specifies CASSWTQGDEQYF.